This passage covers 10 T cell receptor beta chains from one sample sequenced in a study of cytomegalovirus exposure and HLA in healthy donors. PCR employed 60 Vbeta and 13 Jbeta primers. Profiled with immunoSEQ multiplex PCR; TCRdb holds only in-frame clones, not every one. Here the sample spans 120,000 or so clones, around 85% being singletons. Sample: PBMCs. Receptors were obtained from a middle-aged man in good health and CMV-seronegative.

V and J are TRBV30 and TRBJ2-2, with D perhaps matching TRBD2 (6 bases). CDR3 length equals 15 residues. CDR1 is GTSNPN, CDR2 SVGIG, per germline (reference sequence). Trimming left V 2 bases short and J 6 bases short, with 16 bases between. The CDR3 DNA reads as TGTGCCTGGAGTCGGGGGAGCGCGATGGCCGGGGAGCTGTTTTTT. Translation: CAWSRGSAMAGELFF.

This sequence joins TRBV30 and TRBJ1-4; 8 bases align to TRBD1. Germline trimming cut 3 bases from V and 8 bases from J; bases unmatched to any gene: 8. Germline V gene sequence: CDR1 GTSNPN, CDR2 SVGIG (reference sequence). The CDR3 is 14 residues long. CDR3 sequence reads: CAWSSTGVDEKLFF. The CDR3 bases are TGTGCCTGGAGCTCGACAGGGGTCGACGAAAAACTGTTTTTT.

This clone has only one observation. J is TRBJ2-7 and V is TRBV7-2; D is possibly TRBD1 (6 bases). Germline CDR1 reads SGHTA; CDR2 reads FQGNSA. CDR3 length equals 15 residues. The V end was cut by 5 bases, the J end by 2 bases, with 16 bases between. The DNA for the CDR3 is TGTGCCAGCAGCCCTCGGGACATACTACCCTACGAGCAGTACTTC. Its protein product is CASSPRDILPYEQYF.

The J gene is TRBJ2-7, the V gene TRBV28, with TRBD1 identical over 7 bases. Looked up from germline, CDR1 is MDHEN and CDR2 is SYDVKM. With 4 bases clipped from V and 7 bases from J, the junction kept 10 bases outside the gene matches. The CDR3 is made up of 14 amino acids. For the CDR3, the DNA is TGTGCCAGCAGTTCCACCGGGACAGCCAGGGAGCAGTACTTC. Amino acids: CASSSTGTAREQYF.

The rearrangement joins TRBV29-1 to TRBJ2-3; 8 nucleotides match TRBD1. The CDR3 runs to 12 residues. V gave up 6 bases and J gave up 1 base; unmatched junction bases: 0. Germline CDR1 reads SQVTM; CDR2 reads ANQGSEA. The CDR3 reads CSVDRGTDTQYF. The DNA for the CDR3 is TGCAGCGTGGACAGGGGCACAGATACGCAGTATTTT.

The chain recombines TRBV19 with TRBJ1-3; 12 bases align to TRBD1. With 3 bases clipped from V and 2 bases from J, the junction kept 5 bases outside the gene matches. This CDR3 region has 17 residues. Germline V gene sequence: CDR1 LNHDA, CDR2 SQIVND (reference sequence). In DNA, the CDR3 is TGTGCCAGTAGTATGGTCCGGGACAGGGGGCCTGGAAACACCATATATTTT. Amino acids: CASSMVRDRGPGNTIYF.

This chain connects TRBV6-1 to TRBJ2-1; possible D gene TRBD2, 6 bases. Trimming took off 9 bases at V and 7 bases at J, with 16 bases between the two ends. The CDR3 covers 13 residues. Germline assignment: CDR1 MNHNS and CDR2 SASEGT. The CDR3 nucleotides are TGTGCCAGTCGCAGGTGGGGGGAAAATGAGCAGTTCTTC. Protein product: CASRRWGENEQFF.

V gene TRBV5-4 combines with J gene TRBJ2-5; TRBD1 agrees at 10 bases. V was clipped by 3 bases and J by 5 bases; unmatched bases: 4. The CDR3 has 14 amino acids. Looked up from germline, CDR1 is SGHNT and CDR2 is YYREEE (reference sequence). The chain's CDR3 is CASSYDRGLETQYF. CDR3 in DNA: TGTGCCAGCAGCTACGACAGGGGGCTGGAGACCCAGTACTTC.

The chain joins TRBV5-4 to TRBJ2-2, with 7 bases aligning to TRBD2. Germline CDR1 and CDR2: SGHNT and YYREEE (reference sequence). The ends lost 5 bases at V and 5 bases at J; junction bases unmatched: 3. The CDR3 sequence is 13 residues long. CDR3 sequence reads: CASSAGVTGELFF. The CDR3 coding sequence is TGTGCCAGCAGTGCGGGGGTAACCGGGGAGCTGTTTTTT.

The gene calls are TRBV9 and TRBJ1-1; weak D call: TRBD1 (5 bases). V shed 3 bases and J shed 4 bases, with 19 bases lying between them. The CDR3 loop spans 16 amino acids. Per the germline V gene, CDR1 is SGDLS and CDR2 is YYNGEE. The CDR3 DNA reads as TGTGCCAGCAGCGGCAGGGCGGGGGATTTAGCCACTGAAGCTTTCTTT. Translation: CASSGRAGDLATEAFF.